This TCR beta chain was captured by sequencing in a study of control samples from healthy donors and cancer patients. This CDR3 comprises 14 residues. The V end was cut by 5 bases, the J end by 1 base, with 12 bases between. Germline CDR1 and CDR2: SGHRS and YFSETQ. The assay was immunoSEQ multiplex PCR, and TCRdb's table has in-frame clones only and misses some. The table includes 110,000 to 150,000 clones, 91% detected once. The chain is built from TRBV5-1 and TRBJ2-5, with TRBD1 as a possible D gene (6 bases). This TCR was recovered from a man aged 18 to 35 in good health. Sequences were obtained from blood. The chain's CDR3 is CASSPQGSQETQYF. In nucleotides, the CDR3 is TGCGCCAGCAGTCCCCAGGGGTCCCAAGAGACCCAGTACTTC.